This TCR beta chain was captured by sequencing in a study of early T cells in non-severe SARS-CoV-2 infection. Study context: Investigators sequenced bulk RNA drawn from unsorted whole blood, and chains remained unpaired. Findings and caveats of the study: Reliance on VDJdb matching favored anti-spike CD8 responses; private and CD4 specificities were missed.

Attachment of unique molecular identifiers to individual cDNA molecules was performed. TCRdb ran MiXCR on the 5' RACE reads and lists one entry per CDR3 protein. The repertoire holds some 78,000 distinct CDR3 sequences, with approximately 13% as singletons. This CDR3 comprises 13 residues. From germline, CDR1 is SNHLY and CDR2 FYNNEI. The V end was cut by 6 bases, the J end by 1 base, with 6 bases between. This clonotype has at least ten counts. Its matching antigen is unknown. The clonotype comes from an adult who was a healthcare worker with PCR-confirmed SARS-CoV-2 infection or an uninfected control (not recorded which). The material sequenced was whole blood. This chain uses TRBV2 with TRBJ2-2; D unresolved. The CDR3 sequence is CASRTENTGELFF. CDR3 nucleotide sequence: TGTGCCAGCAGGACGGAGAACACCGGGGAGCTGTTTTTT. Full variable domain (missing parts from reference TRBV2 and TRBJ2-2): EPEVTQTPSHQVTQMGQEVILRCVPISNHLYFYWYRQILGQKVEFLVSFYNNEISEKSEIFDDQFSVERPDGSNFTLKIRSTKLEDSAMYFCASRTENTGELFFGEGSRLTVL.